The clone carrying this T cell receptor (beta chain) was recorded only once. There are 16 residues in the CDR3. Germline V gene data show CDR1 as SGHKS and CDR2 as YYEKEE (reference sequence). The germline V and J ends were trimmed by 1 base and 2 bases, with 13 bases remaining between them. Clones were read by immunoSEQ multiplex PCR, and TCRdb kept only the in-frame ones, dropping some. The table shows about 56,000 clones, with about 91% occurring only once. The entry originates in a study of CD4 T cells in relation to SARS-CoV-2 and coronaviruses. Background on the study: Convalescent patients had median age roughly 38 years, range roughly 20 to 72.

The specimen sequenced was naive CD4+ T cells from PBMCs. Subset described: naive CD4+ T cells isolated by negative enrichment. The clonotype originates from an adult with COVID-19. This sequence joins TRBV5-5 and TRBJ1-3; no clear D gene. The DNA for the CDR3 is TGTGCCAGCAGCTTGACGGGCGGAGGTACTGGAAACACCATATATTTT. It is translated as CASSLTGGGTGNTIYF.